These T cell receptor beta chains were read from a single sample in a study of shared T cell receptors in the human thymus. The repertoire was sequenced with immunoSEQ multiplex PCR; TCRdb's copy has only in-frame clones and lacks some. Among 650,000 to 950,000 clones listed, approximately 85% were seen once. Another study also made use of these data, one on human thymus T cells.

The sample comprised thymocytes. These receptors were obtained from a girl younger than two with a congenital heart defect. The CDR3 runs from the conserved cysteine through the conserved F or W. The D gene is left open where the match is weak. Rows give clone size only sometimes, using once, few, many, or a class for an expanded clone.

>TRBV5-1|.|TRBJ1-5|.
CASSSQGGENNQPQHF
TGCGCCAGCAGCTCCCAGGGAGGCGAAAACAATCAGCCCCAGCATTTT
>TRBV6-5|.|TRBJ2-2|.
CASSYYLAIGELFF
TGTGCCAGCAGTTACTATCTAGCTATCGGGGAGCTGTTTTTT
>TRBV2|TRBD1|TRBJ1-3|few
CASLIPNDRGMVSGNTIYF
TGTGCCAGCCTCATCCCTAACGACAGGGGGATGGTTTCTGGAAACACCATATATTTT
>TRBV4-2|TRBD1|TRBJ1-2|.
CASSQDLAQGAGYGYTF
TGTGCCAGCAGCCAAGATCTGGCCCAGGGGGCTGGGTATGGCTACACCTTC
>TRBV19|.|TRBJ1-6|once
CASNRFLAPLHF
TGTGCCAGTAACAGGTTTTTGGCACCCCTCCACTTT
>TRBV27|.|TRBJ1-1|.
CASRTIGDTEAFF
TGTGCCAGCAGGACGATTGGAGACACTGAAGCTTTCTTT
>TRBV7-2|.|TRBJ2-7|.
CASSFVPSVPLRSYEQYF
TGTGCCAGCAGCTTTGTGCCTAGCGTGCCCCTCCGCTCCTACGAGCAGTACTTC
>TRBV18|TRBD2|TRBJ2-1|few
CASSRLKSGGSSYNEQFF
TGTGCCAGCTCACGTCTAAAGAGCGGGGGAAGCTCCTACAATGAGCAGTTCTTC
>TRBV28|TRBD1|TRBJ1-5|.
CASSWETGTDQPQHF
TGTGCCAGCAGTTGGGAGACAGGGACCGATCAGCCCCAGCATTTT
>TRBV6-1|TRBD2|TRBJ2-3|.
CATLVGRGDDTQYF
TGTGCCACCCTCGTAGGGCGGGGGGACGATACGCAGTATTTT
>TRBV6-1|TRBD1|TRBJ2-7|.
CASSELGQGGEQYF
TGTGCCAGCAGTGAACTGGGACAGGGTGGGGAGCAGTACTTC
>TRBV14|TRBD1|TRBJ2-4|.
CASSHDRERRIDIQYF
TGTGCCAGCAGCCACGACAGGGAAAGAAGAATAGACATTCAGTACTTC
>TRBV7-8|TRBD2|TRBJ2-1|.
CASRFSSGGSYNEQFF
TGTGCCAGCAGGTTTAGTAGCGGGGGGTCCTACAATGAGCAGTTCTTC
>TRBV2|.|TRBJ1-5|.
CASSAGVCGSNQPQHF
TGTGCCAGCTCCGCGGGGGTGTGTGGTAGCAATCAGCCCCAGCATTTT
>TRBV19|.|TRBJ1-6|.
CASSLAGGWGTLHF
TGTGCCAGTTCTTTAGCGGGGGGCTGGGGCACCCTCCACTTT
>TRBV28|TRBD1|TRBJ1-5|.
CASSPGQHNQPQHF
TGTGCCAGCAGTCCGGGACAGCACAATCAGCCCCAGCATTTT
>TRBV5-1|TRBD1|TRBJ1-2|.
CASSTRQGSYGYTF
TGCGCCAGCAGCACCCGACAGGGTTCCTATGGCTACACCTTC
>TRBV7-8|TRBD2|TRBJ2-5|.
CASSADSGGRETQYF
TGTGCCAGCAGCGCAGACTCGGGGGGGAGGGAGACCCAGTACTTC
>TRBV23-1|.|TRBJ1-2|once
CASSQSRAGGYGYTF
TGCGCCAGCAGTCAATCACGGGCCGGGGGCTATGGCTACACCTTC
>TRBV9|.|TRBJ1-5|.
CASSVEAPQPQHF
TGTGCCAGCAGCGTAGAAGCTCCACAGCCCCAGCATTTT
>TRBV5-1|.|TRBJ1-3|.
CAIRTAGNTIYF
TGCGCCATTCGGACAGCTGGAAACACCATATATTTT
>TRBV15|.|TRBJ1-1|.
CATSRDVVGDRHTEAFF
TGTGCCACCAGCAGAGATGTTGTAGGAGACAGACACACTGAAGCTTTCTTT
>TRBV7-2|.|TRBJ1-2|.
CASSPNGGRGYTF
TGTGCCAGCAGCCCAAACGGGGGTCGTGGCTACACCTTC
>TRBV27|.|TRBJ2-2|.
CASRIYYPRAPGELFF
TGTGCCAGCAGGATCTACTACCCGAGGGCTCCCGGGGAGCTGTTTTTT
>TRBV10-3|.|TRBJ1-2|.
CAISEPFTTGRANYGYTF
TGTGCCATCAGTGAGCCGTTCACCACAGGCAGAGCTAACTATGGCTACACCTTC
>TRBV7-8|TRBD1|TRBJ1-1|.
CVSSFPGGIDTEAFF
TGTGTCAGCAGCTTCCCAGGGGGCATAGACACTGAAGCTTTCTTT
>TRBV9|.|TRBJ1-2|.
CASSVASTGNGYTF
TGTGCCAGCAGCGTAGCTTCGACAGGTAATGGCTACACCTTC
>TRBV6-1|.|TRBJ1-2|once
CASLPGAGNYGYTF
TGTGCCAGCCTGCCAGGGGCAGGGAACTATGGCTACACCTTC
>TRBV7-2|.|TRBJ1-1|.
CASSLTVNTEAFF
TGTGCCAGCAGCCTGACAGTAAACACTGAAGCTTTCTTT
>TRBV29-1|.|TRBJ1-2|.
CSVEGSWGGVEANYGYTF
TGCAGCGTTGAAGGTTCCTGGGGGGGCGTAGAAGCTAACTATGGCTACACCTTC
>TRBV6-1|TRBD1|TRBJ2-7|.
CASSGAVGQGFGAYEQYF
TGTGCCAGCAGTGGCGCGGTGGGACAGGGTTTCGGGGCCTACGAGCAGTACTTC
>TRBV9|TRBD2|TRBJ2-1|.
CASSGTRTSGGVAYNEQFF
TGTGCCAGCAGCGGAACAAGGACTAGCGGGGGTGTCGCGTACAATGAGCAGTTCTTC
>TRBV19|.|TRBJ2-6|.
CASSSGSAGANVLTF
TGTGCCAGTAGTTCGGGGTCCGCTGGGGCCAACGTCCTGACTTTC